Listed below are T cell receptor beta chains from one sample, sequenced in a study of blood T cells in healthy people across ages. In TCRdb, the 5' RACE reads were re-called with MiXCR into one record per CDR3 protein. The sample holds more than 500,000 distinct CDR3 sequences, 27% seen once. The same data also contributed to another study, on T cells of mothers and their children.

Material: blood. The receptors derive from a boy between 2 and 10 years old in good health. Both conserved end residues are part of each CDR3. D genes are given only for firm matches. Where a row states a size, it is once, few, many or the class of an expanded clone; other rows omit it.

CASSLQYNSPLHF,TGTGCCAGCAGTTTACAGTATAATTCACCCCTCCACTTT,TRBJ1-6,TRBV12-3/TRBV12-4,-,few
CASSQVSLRREETQYF,TGTGCCAGCAGCCAAGTTAGTCTAAGGAGAGAAGAGACCCAGTACTTC,TRBJ2-5,TRBV14,-,few
CASSWDSRGVRFVGELFF,TGTGCCAGCAGTTGGGACTCGCGGGGGGTCCGATTTGTCGGGGAGCTGTTTTTT,TRBJ2-2,TRBV28,TRBD2,few
CASSGRATDTQYF,TGCGCCAGCAGCGGGAGGGCCACAGATACGCAGTATTTT,TRBJ2-3,TRBV5-1,TRBD2,-
CASSLVADEQFF,TGTGCCAGCAGCTTAGTTGCTGATGAGCAGTTCTTC,TRBJ2-1,TRBV11-2,-,few
CASFRSYEQYF,TGTGCCAGCTTTCGCTCCTACGAGCAGTACTTC,TRBJ2-7,TRBV6-1,-,-
CATSTGTGYEQYF,TGTGCCACCAGCACAGGGACAGGCTACGAGCAGTACTTC,TRBJ2-7,TRBV15,TRBD1,-
CASSSQGAVGTQYF,TGTGCCAGCAGTTCACAGGGGGCGGTGGGGACCCAGTACTTC,TRBJ2-5,TRBV12-3/TRBV12-4,TRBD1,few
CSAASGRSGELFF,TGCAGTGCGGCGAGCGGGAGGTCCGGGGAGCTGTTTTTT,TRBJ2-2,TRBV20-1,TRBD2,-
CSAEEQGGGYTF,TGCAGCGCCGAGGAACAGGGTGGTGGCTACACCTTC,TRBJ1-2,TRBV29-1,-,few
CASSLGGGASYNEQFF,TGCGCCAGCAGCTTGGGAGGGGGGGCCTCCTACAATGAGCAGTTCTTC,TRBJ2-1,TRBV5-1,-,many
CASSQVSFSYEQYF,TGTGCCAGCAGCCAAGTATCCTTCTCCTACGAGCAGTACTTC,TRBJ2-7,TRBV3-1,-,-
CASGFGQANTEAFF,TGTGCCAGCGGTTTCGGACAGGCAAACACTGAAGCTTTCTTT,TRBJ1-1,TRBV12-3/TRBV12-4,TRBD1,-
CASSLVTRNYGYTF,TGTGCCAGCAGCTTAGTCACCCGAAACTATGGCTACACCTTC,TRBJ1-2,TRBV7-2,-,-
CAISGEGHKGYSGANVLTF,TGTGCCATCAGTGGAGAAGGGCACAAGGGTTATTCTGGGGCCAACGTCCTGACTTTC,TRBJ2-6,TRBV10-3,-,few
CASSQTGRRDTEAFF,TGTGCCAGCTCACAAACAGGTCGCCGGGACACTGAAGCTTTCTTT,TRBJ1-1,TRBV18,-,-
CASSLAGRRTGELFF,TGTGCCAGCAGCTTAGCGGGCCGGCGCACCGGGGAGCTGTTTTTT,TRBJ2-2,TRBV7-2,-,-
CSVLRGEGAYGYTF,TGCAGCGTACTTAGGGGGGAAGGTGCCTATGGCTACACCTTC,TRBJ1-2,TRBV29-1,-,-
CASSSIGGAKSETQYF,TGTGCCAGCAGTTCGATCGGAGGGGCCAAATCGGAGACCCAGTACTTC,TRBJ2-5,TRBV12-3/TRBV12-4,-,-
CASSQVAGIETYEQYF,TGCGCCAGCAGCCAAGTCGCCGGGATAGAAACCTACGAGCAGTACTTC,TRBJ2-7,TRBV4-1,-,-
CASSVHGGQETQYF,TGTGCCAGCAGTGTACACGGCGGCCAAGAGACCCAGTACTTC,TRBJ2-5,TRBV12-3/TRBV12-4,-,few
CAISESDPPLQETQYF,TGTGCCATCAGTGAGTCTGATCCTCCATTACAAGAGACCCAGTACTTC,TRBJ2-5,TRBV10-3,-,-
CASSQGGGGYGYTF,TGCGCCAGCAGCCAAGGAGGGGGCGGCTATGGCTACACCTTC,TRBJ1-2,TRBV4-3,TRBD1,once
CAIGAGGRSYEQYF,TGCGCCATCGGGGCAGGGGGCCGTTCGTACGAGCAGTACTTC,TRBJ2-7,TRBV10-3,TRBD1,few
CASSLEGSWNTEAFF,TGTGCCAGCAGCCTTGAGGGGAGTTGGAACACTGAAGCTTTCTTT,TRBJ1-1,TRBV3-1,-,few
CASSPNLGGTGELFF,TGTGCCAGCAGCCCGAATTTGGGGGGCACCGGGGAGCTGTTTTTT,TRBJ2-2,TRBV11-2,-,-
CASSVQPGLSSHTQYF,TGTGCCAGCAGCGTACAACCGGGACTATCTTCACATACGCAGTATTTT,TRBJ2-3,TRBV11-2,TRBD2,-
CASSPLAESYEQYF,TGCGCCAGCAGCCCCTTAGCGGAATCCTACGAGCAGTACTTC,TRBJ2-7,TRBV5-1,-,few
CASRPAGRPDTEAFF,TGTGCCAGCAGACCCGCAGGGAGGCCGGACACTGAAGCTTTCTTT,TRBJ1-1,TRBV12-3/TRBV12-4,-,few
CSALLGAAGNEKLFF,TGCAGCGCCCTTCTTGGGGCAGCGGGGAATGAAAAACTGTTTTTT,TRBJ1-4,TRBV29-1,-,few
CASSYFSGSYEQYF,TGTGCCAGCAGTTACTTTAGCGGGTCCTACGAGCAGTACTTC,TRBJ2-7,TRBV6-5,TRBD2,few
CASSSTYRVRGNTGELFF,TGTGCCAGCAGCTCGACGTACAGGGTTCGAGGGAACACCGGGGAGCTGTTTTTT,TRBJ2-2,TRBV5-5,-,-
CASRRGQGPSRTQYF,TGTGCCAGCAGACGGGGACAGGGGCCAAGCAGGACCCAGTACTTC,TRBJ2-5,TRBV7-9,TRBD1,few
CSVLWTGGYTF,TGCAGCGTCCTCTGGACAGGGGGCTACACCTTC,TRBJ1-2,TRBV29-1,TRBD1,-